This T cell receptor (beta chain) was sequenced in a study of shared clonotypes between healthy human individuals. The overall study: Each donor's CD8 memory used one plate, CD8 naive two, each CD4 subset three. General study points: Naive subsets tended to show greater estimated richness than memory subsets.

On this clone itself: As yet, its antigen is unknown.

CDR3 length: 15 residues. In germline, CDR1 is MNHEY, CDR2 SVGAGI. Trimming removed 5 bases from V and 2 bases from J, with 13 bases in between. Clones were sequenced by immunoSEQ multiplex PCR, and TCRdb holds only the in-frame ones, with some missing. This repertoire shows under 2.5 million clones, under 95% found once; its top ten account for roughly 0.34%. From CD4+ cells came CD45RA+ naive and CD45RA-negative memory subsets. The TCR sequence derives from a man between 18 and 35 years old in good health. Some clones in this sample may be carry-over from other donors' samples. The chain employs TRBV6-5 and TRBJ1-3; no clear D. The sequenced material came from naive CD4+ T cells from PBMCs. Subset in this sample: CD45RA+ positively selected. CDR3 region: CASSAQPTTGNTIYF. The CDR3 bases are TGTGCCAGCAGTGCACAACCGACAACTGGAAACACCATATATTTT.